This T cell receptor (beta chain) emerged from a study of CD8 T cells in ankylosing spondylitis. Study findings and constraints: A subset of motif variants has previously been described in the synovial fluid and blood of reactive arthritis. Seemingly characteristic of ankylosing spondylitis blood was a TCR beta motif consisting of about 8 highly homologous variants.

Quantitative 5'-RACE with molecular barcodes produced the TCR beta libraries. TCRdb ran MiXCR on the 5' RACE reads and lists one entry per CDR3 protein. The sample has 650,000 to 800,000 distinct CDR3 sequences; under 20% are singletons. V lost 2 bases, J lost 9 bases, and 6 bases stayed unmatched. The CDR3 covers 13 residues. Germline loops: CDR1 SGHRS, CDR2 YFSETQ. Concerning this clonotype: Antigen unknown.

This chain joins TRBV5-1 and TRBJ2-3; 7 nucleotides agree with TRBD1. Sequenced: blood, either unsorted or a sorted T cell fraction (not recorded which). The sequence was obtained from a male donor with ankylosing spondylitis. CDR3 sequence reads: CASSFQGDGTQYF. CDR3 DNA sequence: TGCGCCAGCAGCTTCCAGGGGGACGGGACGCAGTATTTT.